The clone carrying this T cell receptor (beta chain) was counted many times. The data derive from a study of Graves' ophthalmopathy and Graves' hyperthyroidism. Amplifying from RNA transcripts, the study obtained TCR beta CDR3 regions. RT-PCR in the first round used HTBI primers; a second-round multiplex PCR followed. TCRdb passed the multiplex PCR reads through MiXCR, listing each CDR3 protein once. The repertoire holds around 470,000 distinct CDR3 sequences, with roughly an eighth as singletons. The sequencing input was blood. The clonotype originates from a woman aged 25 to 39 with Graves' ophthalmopathy.

CDR3 sequence: CASSERGNTIYF. The CDR3 DNA reads TGTGCCAGCAGTGAAAGGGGAAACACCATATATTTT. V gene TRBV2 combines with J gene TRBJ1-3, with D hard to call. This CDR3 has 12 residues. The germline gives CDR1 SNHLY, CDR2 FYNNEI. V was pared by 2 bases and J by 4 bases, with 3 bases between.